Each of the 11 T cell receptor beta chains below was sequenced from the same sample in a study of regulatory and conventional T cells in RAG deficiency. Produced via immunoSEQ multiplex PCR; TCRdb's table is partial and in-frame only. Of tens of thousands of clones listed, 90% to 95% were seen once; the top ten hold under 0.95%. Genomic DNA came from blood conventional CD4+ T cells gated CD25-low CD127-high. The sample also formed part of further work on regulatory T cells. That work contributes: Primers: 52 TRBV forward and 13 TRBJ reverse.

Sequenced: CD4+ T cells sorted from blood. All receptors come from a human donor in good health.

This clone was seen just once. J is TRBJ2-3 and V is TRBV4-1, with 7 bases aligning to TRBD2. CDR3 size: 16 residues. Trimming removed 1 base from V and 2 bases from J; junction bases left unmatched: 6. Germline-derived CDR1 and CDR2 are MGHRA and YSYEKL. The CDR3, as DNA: TGCGCCAGCAGCCAAGCCCTAGCGGTGATCACAGATACGCAGTATTTT. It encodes CASSQALAVITDTQYF.

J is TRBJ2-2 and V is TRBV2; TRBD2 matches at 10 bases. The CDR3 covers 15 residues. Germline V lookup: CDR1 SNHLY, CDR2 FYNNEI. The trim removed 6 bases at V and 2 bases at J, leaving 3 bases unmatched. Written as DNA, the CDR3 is TGTGCCAGCAGGCTAGCGGGGGTAAACACCGGGGAGCTGTTTTTT. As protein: CASRLAGVNTGELFF.

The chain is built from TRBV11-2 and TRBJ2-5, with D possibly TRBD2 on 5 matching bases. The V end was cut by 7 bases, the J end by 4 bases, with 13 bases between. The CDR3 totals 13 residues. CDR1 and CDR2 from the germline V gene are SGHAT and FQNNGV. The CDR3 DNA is TGTGCCAGCACCCGGGGAGCGGCAGAGACCCAGTACTTC. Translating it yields CASTRGAAETQYF.

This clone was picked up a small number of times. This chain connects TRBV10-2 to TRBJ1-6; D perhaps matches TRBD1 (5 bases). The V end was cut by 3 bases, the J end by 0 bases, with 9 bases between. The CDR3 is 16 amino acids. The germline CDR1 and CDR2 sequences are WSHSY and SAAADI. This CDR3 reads CASSDWGSSYNSPLHF. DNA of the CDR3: TGCGCCAGCAGTGATTGGGGGAGCTCCTATAATTCACCCCTCCACTTT.

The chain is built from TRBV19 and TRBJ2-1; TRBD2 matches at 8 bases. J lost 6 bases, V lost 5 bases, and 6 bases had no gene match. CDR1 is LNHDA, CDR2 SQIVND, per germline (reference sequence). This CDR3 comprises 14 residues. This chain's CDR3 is CASSLHRGGNEQFF. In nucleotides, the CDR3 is TGTGCCAGTAGTCTACATCGGGGGGGCAATGAGCAGTTCTTC. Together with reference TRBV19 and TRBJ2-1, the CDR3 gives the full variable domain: DGGITQSPKYLFRKEGQNVTLSCEQNLNHDAMYWYRQDPGQGLRLIYYSQIVNDFQKGDIAEGYSVSREKKESFPLTVTSAQKNPTAFYLCASSLHRGGNEQFFGPGTRLTVL.

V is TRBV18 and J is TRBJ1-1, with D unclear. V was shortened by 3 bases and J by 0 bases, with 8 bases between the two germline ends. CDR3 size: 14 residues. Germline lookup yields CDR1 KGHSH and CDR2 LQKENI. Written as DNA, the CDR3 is TGTGCCAGCTCACCGAGAGGATTGAACACTGAAGCTTTCTTT. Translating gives CASSPRGLNTEAFF.

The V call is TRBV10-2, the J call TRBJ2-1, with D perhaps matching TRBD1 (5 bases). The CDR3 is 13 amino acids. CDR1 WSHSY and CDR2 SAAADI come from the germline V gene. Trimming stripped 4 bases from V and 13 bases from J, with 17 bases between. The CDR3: CASSVGPLTDQFF. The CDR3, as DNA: TGCGCCAGCAGTGTGGGTCCATTGACAGATCAGTTCTTC.

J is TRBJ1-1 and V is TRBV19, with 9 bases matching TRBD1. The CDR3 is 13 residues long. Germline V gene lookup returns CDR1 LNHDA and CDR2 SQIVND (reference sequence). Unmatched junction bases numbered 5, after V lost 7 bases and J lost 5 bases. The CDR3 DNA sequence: TGTGCCAGTACAAACAGGGGGCAGACTGAAGCTTTCTTT. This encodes CASTNRGQTEAFF.

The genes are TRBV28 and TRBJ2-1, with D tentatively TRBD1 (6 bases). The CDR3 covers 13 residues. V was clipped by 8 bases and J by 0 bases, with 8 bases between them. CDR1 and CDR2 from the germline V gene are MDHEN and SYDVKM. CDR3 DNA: TGTGCCAGCCAGGGGAGCTCCTACAATGAGCAGTTCTTC. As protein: CASQGSSYNEQFF.

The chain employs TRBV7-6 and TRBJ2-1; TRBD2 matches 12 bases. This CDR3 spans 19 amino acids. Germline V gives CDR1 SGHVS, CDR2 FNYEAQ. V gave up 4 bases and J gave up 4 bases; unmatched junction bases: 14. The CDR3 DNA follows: TGTGCCAGCAGCTCCATAAGAGGGCTAGCGGGGGGGTTTTACAATGAGCAGTTCTTC. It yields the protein CASSSIRGLAGGFYNEQFF.

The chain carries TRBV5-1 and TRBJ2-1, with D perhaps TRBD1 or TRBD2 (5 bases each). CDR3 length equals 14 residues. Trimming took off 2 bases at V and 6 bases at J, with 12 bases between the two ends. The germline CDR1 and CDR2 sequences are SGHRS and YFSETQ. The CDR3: CASSFGAEFNEQFF. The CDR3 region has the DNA TGCGCCAGCAGCTTCGGGGCCGAATTCAATGAGCAGTTCTTC. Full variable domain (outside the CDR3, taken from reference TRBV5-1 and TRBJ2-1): KAGVTQTPRYLIKTRGQQVTLSCSPISGHRSVSWYQQTPGQGLQFLFEYFSETQRNKGNFPGRFSGRQFSNSRSEMNVSTLELGDSALYLCASSFGAEFNEQFFGPGTRLTVL.